These 20 T cell receptor beta chains originate from one sample sequenced in a study of OX40 agonist ivuxolimab in advanced cancers. Some clones are missing from TCRdb's copy, which holds only in-frame ones; the method was immunoSEQ multiplex PCR. The data hold more than 50,000 clones, with approximately 81% observed a single time. The specimen was CD4+ or CD8+ T cells sorted from blood, collected in a trial of the OX40 agonist ivuxolimab. These receptors were obtained from an adult with an advanced solid tumor such as melanoma, head and neck, liver or kidney cancer.

This chain connects TRBV10-1 to TRBJ2-5; TRBD2 agrees at 8 bases. V lost 2 bases, J lost 2 bases, and 10 bases stayed unmatched. Germline CDR1 reads WNHNN; CDR2 reads SYGVQD (reference sequence). This CDR3 has 17 amino acids. The CDR3 loop reads CASSEAMGIAGQETQYF. The CDR3 DNA reads TGCGCCAGCAGTGAGGCTATGGGGATAGCGGGACAAGAGACCCAGTACTTC.

The V and J genes are TRBV6-5 and TRBJ1-6; 7 bases are shared with TRBD1. The germline CDR1 and CDR2 sequences are MNHEY and SVGAGI. V was pared by 4 bases and J by 10 bases, with 4 bases of the junction left unmatched. The CDR3 runs to 13 residues. As DNA, the CDR3 is TGTGCCAGCAGTTCCCAGGGGGGCTCACCCCTCCACTTT. It is translated as CASSSQGGSPLHF.

The V gene is TRBV30, the J gene TRBJ2-1; D is unclear. The V and J ends lost 0 bases and 4 bases respectively, with 10 bases between them. Germline values: CDR1 GTSNPN, CDR2 SVGIG (reference sequence). CDR3 length: 14 amino acids. The CDR3 sequence: CAWSVSAEYNEQFF. CDR3 bases: TGTGCCTGGAGTGTATCGGCAGAATACAATGAGCAGTTCTTC.

The chain uses TRBV27 and TRBJ1-2; weak D call: TRBD1 (6 bases). Germline-derived CDR1 and CDR2 are MNHEY and SMNVEV (reference sequence). The CDR3 is made up of 17 amino acids. V lost 3 bases and J 5 bases, leaving 22 bases between the germline ends. The CDR3 sequence is CASSFVGARPTTYGYTF. The CDR3 region has the DNA TGTGCCAGCAGTTTTGTGGGGGCTAGGCCTACTACATATGGCTACACCTTC.

This chain connects TRBV6-5 to TRBJ2-5; D may be TRBD2 (6 bases). Gene TRBJ2-7 matches the end of the DNA better, so the J call may be wrong. CDR1 and CDR2 (germline): MNHEY, SVGAGI. The CDR3 extends over 13 amino acids. This CDR3 reads CASSPRGGGEQYF. The CDR3 nucleotides are TGTGCCAGCAGCCCCCGGGGAGGAGGCGAGCAGTACTTC.

The V call is TRBV6-6, the J call TRBJ1-6, with D possibly being TRBD1 (5 bases). The CDR3 spans 15 residues. Deletions cut 2 bases from V and 6 bases from J, with 11 bases between. The germline V gene has CDR1 MNHNY and CDR2 SVGAGI (reference sequence). CDR3 nucleotides: TGTGCCAGCAGTTACGACAGCCCCTCTAATTCACCCCTCCACTTT. This codes for CASSYDSPSNSPLHF.

The chain has TRBV6-1 and TRBJ2-7; D may be TRBD1 (5 bases). Germline-derived CDR1 and CDR2 are MNHNS and SASEGT. V shed 7 bases and J shed 2 bases, with 9 bases lying between them. The CDR3 loop spans 12 amino acids. CDR3 DNA sequence: TGTGCCAGCACCGGACAACCCTACGAGCAGTACTTC. Translating it yields CASTGQPYEQYF.

The chain has TRBV13 and TRBJ2-2; no clear D. V shed 5 bases and J shed 1 base, with 20 bases lying between them. The length of the CDR3 is 18 residues. The V gene's germline CDR1 is PRHDT and CDR2 FYEKMQ (reference sequence). This CDR3 is CASSPYLTSVMNTGELFF. The CDR3 region has the DNA TGTGCCAGCAGCCCATACCTGACAAGCGTTATGAACACCGGGGAGCTGTTTTTT.

This clone was observed a single time. The chain carries TRBV5-6 and TRBJ1-3; D perhaps matches TRBD1 (5 bases). This CDR3 is 19 amino acids long. CDR1 and CDR2 (germline): SGHDT, YYEEEE. The ends were cut back, 2 bases at V and 0 bases at J, with 21 bases in the middle. The CDR3 loop is CASSLGQGSTFASGNTIYF. The CDR3 DNA reads as TGTGCCAGCAGCTTAGGGCAGGGCAGTACCTTTGCCTCTGGAAACACCATATATTTT.

This sequence joins TRBV25-1 and TRBJ2-7, with D perhaps TRBD1 (6 bases). The CDR3 has 15 residues. Germline CDR1 and CDR2: MGHDK and SYGVNS. The V and J ends lost 4 bases and 0 bases respectively, with 13 bases between them. The CDR3 nucleotides are TGTGCCAGCAGTGGTAATTGGGGACACTCCTACGAGCAGTACTTC. This sequence encodes CASSGNWGHSYEQYF.

The V call is TRBV5-6, the J call TRBJ2-7; possibly TRBD1 or TRBD2 for D (5 bases each). The V gene lost 6 bases and the J gene lost 2 bases, with 18 bases spanning the gap. This CDR3 comprises 15 residues. Per germline, CDR1 SGHDT and CDR2 YYEEEE. The CDR3 loop is CASTGLRGPPYEQYF. In nucleotides, the CDR3 is TGTGCCAGCACCGGTTTACGGGGCCCACCCTACGAGCAGTACTTC.

The chain has TRBV19 and TRBJ1-1; 9 bases align to TRBD1. Trimming cost V 10 bases and J 3 bases; bases outside gene matches: 12. The CDR3 covers 15 residues. Germline V gives CDR1 LNHDA, CDR2 SQIVND (reference sequence). The CDR3 sequence is CATRPGTGSYTEAFF. In DNA, the CDR3 is TGTGCCACACGTCCCGGGACAGGGTCTTACACTGAAGCTTTCTTT.

For the CDR3, the DNA is TGTGCCAGCTCACCACCTGAGACTAGGACCCAGTACTTC. Translation gives CASSPPETRTQYF. The gene calls are TRBV18 and TRBJ2-5; D perhaps matches TRBD2 (6 bases). The germline V and J ends were trimmed by 0 bases and 7 bases, with 9 bases remaining between them. Germline V gene lookup returns CDR1 KGHSH and CDR2 LQKENI. The CDR3 spans 13 residues. Supplemented by reference TRBV18 and TRBJ2-5, the full variable domain reads NAGVMQNPRHLVRRRGQEARLRCSPMKGHSHVYWYRQLPEEGLKFMVYLQKENIIDESGMPKERFSAEFPKEGPSILRIQQVVRGDSAAYFCASSPPETRTQYFGPGTRLLVL.

This clone was found a few times. The rearrangement joins TRBV29-1 to TRBJ1-1; the D gene is possibly TRBD1 (5 bases). The CDR3 loop spans 14 amino acids. Deletions cut 1 base from V and 4 bases from J, with 13 bases between. Germline V gives CDR1 SQVTM, CDR2 ANQGSEA. The CDR3 is CSVEVDRGGTEAFF. CDR3 bases: TGCAGCGTTGAAGTTGACCGGGGGGGCACTGAAGCTTTCTTT.

Only one count was recorded for this clone. The V call is TRBV2, the J call TRBJ1-4; 7 bases map to TRBD1. The CDR3 spans 15 residues. Germline lookup yields CDR1 SNHLY and CDR2 FYNNEI. The trim removed 6 bases at V and 10 bases at J, leaving 14 bases unmatched. CDR3 protein: CASSQAVTGWGKLFF. The CDR3 DNA sequence: TGTGCCAGCAGCCAAGCCGTGACAGGGTGGGGAAAACTGTTTTTT.

This clone came up once. The rearrangement uses TRBV5-1 and TRBJ2-1, with D unresolved. Germline V gives CDR1 SGHRS, CDR2 YFSETQ. This CDR3 region has 13 residues. V was trimmed by 0 bases and J by 7 bases, leaving 8 bases between them. CDR3 bases: TGCGCCAGCAGCTTGGACCGGCAAAATGAGCAGTTCTTC. Protein sequence: CASSLDRQNEQFF.

CDR3 DNA: TGTGCCAGCAGTTATAGGGAGCGCTACGAGCAGTACTTC. This codes for CASSYRERYEQYF. The chain links TRBV6-5 to TRBJ2-7, with a tentative D call TRBD2 (5 bases). Germline V gene lookup returns CDR1 MNHEY and CDR2 SVGAGI. V was cut by 3 bases and J by 3 bases, with 9 bases left in between. This CDR3 region has 13 residues.

The gene calls are TRBV28 and TRBJ1-2, with 7 bases that match TRBD1. Looked up from germline, CDR1 is MDHEN and CDR2 is SYDVKM. There are 14 residues in the CDR3. J was trimmed by 8 bases and V by 3 bases; bases with no gene match: 9. CDR3: CASSLDDRAWGYTF. In DNA form, the CDR3 reads TGTGCCAGCAGTTTGGACGACAGGGCATGGGGCTACACCTTC.

The chain combines TRBV29-1 with TRBJ1-1; TRBD1 aligns across 9 bases. This CDR3 has 13 amino acids. CDR1 and CDR2 (germline): SQVTM, ANQGSEA. J was trimmed by 0 bases and V by 7 bases; bases with no gene match: 3. This chain's CDR3 is CSARDRVNTEAFF. CDR3 DNA sequence: TGCAGCGCCCGGGACAGGGTGAACACTGAAGCTTTCTTT. The full variable domain, completed using reference TRBV29-1 and TRBJ1-1, is SAVISQKPSRDICQRGTSLTIQCQVDSQVTMMFWYRQQPGQSLTLIATANQGSEATYESGFVIDKFPISRPNLTFSTLTVSNMSPEDSSIYLCSARDRVNTEAFFGQGTRLTVV.

In its sample, this clone was seen a few times. The rearrangement joins TRBV7-9 to TRBJ2-3, with no clear D. The CDR3 is made up of 11 amino acids. Per germline, CDR1 SEHNR and CDR2 FQNEAQ (reference sequence). The V and J ends lost 5 bases and 13 bases respectively, with 13 bases between them. The CDR3 nucleotides read TGTGCCAGCAGCAATGACAATTTAGAGTATTTT. Encoded protein: CASSNDNLEYF.